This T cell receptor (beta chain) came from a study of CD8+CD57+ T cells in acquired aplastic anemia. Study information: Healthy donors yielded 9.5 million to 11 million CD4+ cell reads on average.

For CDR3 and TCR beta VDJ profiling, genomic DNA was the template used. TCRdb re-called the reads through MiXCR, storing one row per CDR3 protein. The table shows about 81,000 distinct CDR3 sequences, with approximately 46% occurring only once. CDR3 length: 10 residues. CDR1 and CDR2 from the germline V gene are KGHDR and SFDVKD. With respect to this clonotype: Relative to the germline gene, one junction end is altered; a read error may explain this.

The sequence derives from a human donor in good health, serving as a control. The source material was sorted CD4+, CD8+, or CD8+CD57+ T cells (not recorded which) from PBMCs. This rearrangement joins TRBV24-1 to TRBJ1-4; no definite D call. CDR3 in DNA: TGTGCCAGCAGTGAGGAAAAACTGTTTTTT. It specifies CASSEEKLFF.